These 15 T cell receptor beta chains were all obtained from the same sample, sequenced in a study of metastatic and nonmetastatic thyroid tumors. All patients were untreated before thyroid surgery. TCRdb re-called clones via MiXCR from the PCR reads. The repertoire includes 24,000 or so clones, roughly a fifth of them detected once, and roughly 8% sits in the top ten. The sequenced sample was blood. All receptors come from a female donor with papillary thyroid cancer or a benign thyroid nodule (not recorded which). Some clones in this sample may be carry-over from other donors' samples.

This clone was picked up many times. The J gene is TRBJ2-6, the V gene TRBV19; 9 bases map to TRBD1. V shed 4 bases and J 4 bases; nucleotides not matched to a gene: 5. Germline V gives CDR1 LNHDA, CDR2 SQIVND (reference sequence). This CDR3 is 16 amino acids long. The CDR3 nucleotides are TGTGCCAGTAGTACCCACGGGACAGGGGGGGCCAACGTCCTGACTTTC. Translated: CASSTHGTGGANVLTF.

This clone was detected many times. A much larger clone lies a single base off, so this may be a read error. The V call is TRBV6-5, the J call TRBJ1-1, with 8 bases aligning to TRBD1. CDR1 is MNHEY, CDR2 SVGAGI, per germline. This CDR3 has 17 amino acids. The CDR3 protein is CASSYSLRQGRTTGAFF. The CDR3 nucleotides read TGTGCCAGCAGTTACTCTCTAAGACAGGGGAGGACGACTGGAGCTTTCTTT.

A few counts support this clone. The V gene is TRBV24-1, the J gene TRBJ2-7; the D is unclear. V was clipped by 4 bases and J by 5 bases, with 5 bases between them. CDR1 is KGHDR and CDR2 is SFDVKD in the germline V gene. This CDR3 contains 11 residues. The CDR3 DNA sequence: TGTGCCACCAGTGAGGGGAACGAGCAGTACTTC. Residues: CATSEGNEQYF.

This clone was picked up many times. The chain carries TRBV3-1 and TRBJ2-2; TRBD2 agrees at 9 bases. V was pared by 3 bases and J by 11 bases, with 1 base of the junction left unmatched. This CDR3 has 12 residues. Germline loops: CDR1 LGHDT, CDR2 YNNKEL (reference sequence). The CDR3 coding sequence is TGTGCCAGCAGCCACCTAGCGGGAGAGCTGTTTTTT. Residues: CASSHLAGELFF.

This clone was detected ten times or more. The chain links TRBV19 to TRBJ1-5; weak D call: TRBD1 (6 bases). Germline V gene sequence: CDR1 LNHDA, CDR2 SQIVND (reference sequence). The CDR3 contains 16 residues. V lost 7 bases and J lost 0, with 16 bases in between. The CDR3 protein is CASNSQGLGSNQPQHF. In DNA form, the CDR3 reads TGTGCCAGTAACTCACAGGGTCTGGGTAGCAATCAGCCCCAGCATTTT.

The DNA for the CDR3 is TGTGCCAGCAGCCGGACAGGGGCCTGGCCGATGGAGACCCAGTACTTC. Protein: CASSRTGAWPMETQYF. The rearrangement links TRBV6-1 to TRBJ2-5; 9 bases are a match to TRBD1. The J segment lost 5 bases and the V segment lost 6 bases, leaving 13 bases of the junction unmatched. Looked up from germline, CDR1 is MNHNS and CDR2 is SASEGT. This CDR3 is built from 16 residues.

This clone was detected ten times or more. A single base separates this from a much larger clone, so it may be a read error. The chain carries TRBV28 and TRBJ1-2; 7 nucleotides align to TRBD1. Germline values: CDR1 MDHEN, CDR2 SYDVKM. This CDR3 spans 14 amino acids. Trimming took 7 bases from V and 6 from J; bases not matched to a gene: 11. Here the CDR3 DNA reads TGTGCCAGCATAGCCGGGACAGATCCCCATGGCTACACCTTC. Translation gives CASIAGTDPHGYTF.

This sequence joins TRBV28 and TRBJ2-7, with TRBD2 identical over 8 bases. Per the germline V gene, CDR1 is MDHEN and CDR2 is SYDVKM. There are 13 residues in the CDR3. J gave up 5 bases and V 8 bases, and 8 bases lay outside the gene matches. This CDR3 reads CASWGLGGNEQYF. CDR3 DNA sequence: TGTGCCAGCTGGGGACTAGGGGGAAACGAGCAGTACTTC.

This clone was seen at least ten times. Other DNA sequences in the sample encode the same CDR3. The rearrangement uses TRBV10-1 and TRBJ1-1, with D hard to call. Germline values: CDR1 WNHNN, CDR2 SYGVQD (reference sequence). This CDR3 is built from 13 residues. V lost 5 bases to trimming and J lost 4 bases, with 11 bases between them. CDR3 amino acids: CASSRTMSTEAFF. CDR3 in DNA: TGCGCCAGCAGTCGGACGATGAGCACTGAAGCTTTCTTT.

This clone was seen many times. The chain has TRBV7-8 and TRBJ2-5; D ambiguous. Germline V gene sequence: CDR1 SGHVS, CDR2 FQNEAQ. The CDR3 length is 13 residues. Trimming removed 2 bases from V and 4 bases from J, with 8 bases in between. The CDR3 DNA reads TGTGCCAGCAGCTTATTCCGGGCAGAGACCCAGTACTTC. It specifies CASSLFRAETQYF.

The sample holds many counts of this clone. The rearrangement links TRBV29-1 to TRBJ1-1; the match to TRBD1 covers 7 bases. The CDR3 runs 13 residues. Trimming at V came to 7 bases and at J to 5 bases, leaving 10 bases not matched to a gene. The germline V gene has CDR1 SQVTM and CDR2 ANQGSEA. In nucleotides, the CDR3 is TGCAGCGGCTCCGAGGGGGCAGGAACTGAAGCTTTCTTT. Protein sequence: CSGSEGAGTEAFF.

This clone was counted once. Without the conserved terminal phenylalanine or tryptophan, this CDR3 likely stems from a read error. V and J are TRBV3-1 and TRBJ1-1, with a possible D match to TRBD1 (6 bases). Germline CDR1 is LGHDT and CDR2 is YNNKEL (reference sequence). The CDR3 is 14 residues long. CDR3 in DNA: TGTGCCAGCAGCCTCGGACAGAAGAACACTGGAGCTTTCTTG. It encodes CASSLGQKNTGAFL.

The chain joins TRBV20-1 to TRBJ1-2; 10 nucleotides align to TRBD1. This CDR3 comprises 14 residues. Unmatched junction bases numbered 10, after V lost 5 bases and J lost 7 bases. In germline, CDR1 is DFQATT, CDR2 SNEGSKA (reference sequence). CDR3 nucleotide sequence: TGCAGTGCTGCCTCAGGGACAGGGGTGATTGGCTACACCTTC. This encodes CSAASGTGVIGYTF.

The rearrangement joins TRBV7-2 to TRBJ2-3; the D is unclear. The CDR3 has 13 amino acids. Germline CDR1 is SGHTA and CDR2 is FQGNSA. The V and J ends lost 5 bases and 9 bases respectively, with 15 bases between them. The CDR3 protein is CASSIDILETQYF. CDR3 bases: TGTGCCAGCAGCATAGACATACTGGAAACGCAGTATTTT.

This clone was counted between two and nine times. J is TRBJ2-3 and V is TRBV19; 9 bases line up with TRBD2. V dropped 3 bases and J dropped 7; count of bases not matched to a gene: 5. The CDR3 covers 14 residues. The germline CDR1 and CDR2 sequences are LNHDA and SQIVND (reference sequence). The DNA for the CDR3 is TGTGCCAGTAGTATGGCGGGGGGGCAGTATACGCAGTATTTT. Its translation: CASSMAGGQYTQYF. The full variable domain, rest sourced from reference TRBV19 and TRBJ2-3, is DGGITQSPKYLFRKEGQNVTLSCEQNLNHDAMYWYRQDPGQGLRLIYYSQIVNDFQKGDIAEGYSVSREKKESFPLTVTSAQKNPTAFYLCASSMAGGQYTQYFGPGTRLTVL.